The 20 T cell receptor beta chains below all came from one sample that was sequenced in a study of blood T cells in healthy people across ages. For the second PCR, which ran for about 6 to 11 cycles, a sample-barcoded 5' primer and a J-beta primer mix were used. TCRdb itself ran the 5' RACE reads through MiXCR, one entry per CDR3 protein. The table has 1.4 million or so distinct CDR3 sequences, approximately 43% seen once. Sample: blood. Receptors originate from a woman younger than 35 in good health.

V and J are TRBV10-3 and TRBJ2-5; 12 positions match TRBD2. V lost 3 bases and J lost 5; bases outside the gene matches: 7. In germline, CDR1 is ENHRY, CDR2 SYGVKD. The length of the CDR3 is 16 residues. Written as DNA, the CDR3 is TGTGCCATCAGTGAACGGACTAGCGGGATTGGGGAGACCCAGTACTTC. It specifies CAISERTSGIGETQYF.

This clonotype was observed a single time. This sequence joins TRBV28 and TRBJ2-7; D is uncertain. Germline CDR1 MDHEN, CDR2 SYDVKM. This CDR3 has 13 residues. V dropped 7 bases and J dropped 1 base, with 11 bases sitting between them. The CDR3, as DNA: TGTGCCAGCACTACTATGGGTTCCTACGAGCAGTACTTC. As protein: CASTTMGSYEQYF.

This clonotype was found a few times. The V and J genes are TRBV5-1 and TRBJ2-5; 11 bases align to TRBD2. Germline lookup yields CDR1 SGHRS and CDR2 YFSETQ. V gave up 7 bases and J gave up 3 bases; unmatched junction bases: 11. CDR3 length: 16 amino acids. The CDR3 region has the DNA TGCGCCAGCTATTCTAGCGGGGGGCAAACAAAAGAGACCCAGTACTTC. Translation gives CASYSSGGQTKETQYF.

This chain links TRBV28 with TRBJ1-1, with TRBD1 identical over 7 bases. CDR3 length equals 16 residues. CDR1 and CDR2 (germline): MDHEN, SYDVKM. Trimming removed 7 bases from V and 2 bases from J; junction bases left unmatched: 13. The CDR3 sequence: CASNDIAGQTNTEAFF. As DNA, the CDR3 is TGTGCCAGCAACGATATCGCGGGACAGACAAACACTGAAGCTTTCTTT.

This clonotype occurred many times. The genes are TRBV13 and TRBJ2-4; 8 bases are a match to TRBD1. The V gene's germline CDR1 is PRHDT and CDR2 FYEKMQ (reference sequence). With 4 bases clipped from V and 6 bases from J, the junction kept 5 bases outside the gene matches. The CDR3 is 14 residues long. The CDR3 sequence: CASSSPGQGNIQYF. Written as DNA, the CDR3 is TGTGCCAGCAGCTCCCCCGGACAGGGAAACATTCAGTACTTC.

J is TRBJ2-5 and V is TRBV12-3 or TRBV12-4; D remains unclear. The CDR3 length is 14 residues. Trimming shortened V by 6 bases and J by 1 base, and 12 bases separated the two germline ends. CDR3 bases: TGTGCCAGCAGCATAGGCAGGTTCCAAGAGACCCAGTACTTC. It specifies CASSIGRFQETQYF.

The chain couples TRBV6-6 to TRBJ2-3; 11 bases are shared with TRBD2. The V gene end was trimmed by 7 bases and the J gene end by 6 bases; junction bases not matched to a gene: 12. In germline, CDR1 is MNHNY, CDR2 SVGAGI (reference sequence). The CDR3 is 16 residues long. CDR3 sequence (DNA): TGTGCCAGCACAGTGTCCGGGACTAGCGGCAGGGATACGCAGTATTTT. This encodes CASTVSGTSGRDTQYF.

The chain recombines TRBV28 with TRBJ2-2; D may be TRBD1 (6 bases). Germline CDR1 is MDHEN and CDR2 is SYDVKM. V shed 7 bases and J shed 2 bases, with 14 bases lying between them. CDR3 length: 15 residues. The CDR3 sequence is CASTPAGTNTGELFF. The CDR3 bases are TGTGCCAGCACCCCAGCTGGGACAAACACCGGGGAGCTGTTTTTT.

V is TRBV4-3 and J is TRBJ2-5, with D maybe TRBD2 (5 bases). Germline loops: CDR1 LGHNA, CDR2 YSLEER. V lost 0 bases and J lost 11, with 19 bases in between. The CDR3 is made up of 15 amino acids. CDR3 loop: CASSQDRSGSYVQYF. The CDR3 DNA reads as TGCGCCAGCAGCCAAGATAGGAGCGGCTCCTACGTGCAGTACTTC.

This clonotype was observed a few times. The chain employs TRBV20-1 and TRBJ2-7; maybe TRBD1 (5 bases). CDR1 DFQATT and CDR2 SNEGSKA come from the germline V gene (reference sequence). This CDR3 contains 13 residues. Trimming took 0 bases from V and 3 from J, leaving 9 bases between them. Here the CDR3 reads CSARDSGIYEQYF. As DNA, the CDR3 is TGCAGTGCTAGAGATTCAGGGATCTACGAGCAGTACTTC.

This clonotype was recorded once. The junction differs from germline at one of its ends, possibly a read error. The J gene is TRBJ2-3, the V gene TRBV29-1, with a weak D call TRBD1 (6 bases). This CDR3 region has 13 residues. Germline CDR1 and CDR2: SQVTM and ANQGSEA. The CDR3 is CSVDGQNTDSQYF. CDR3 nucleotide sequence: TGCAGCGTTGATGGACAGAACACAGATTCGCAGTATTTT.

This clonotype was counted only a few times. The rearrangement uses TRBV6-1 and TRBJ1-2; D remains unclear. The germline V and J ends were trimmed by 3 bases and 3 bases, with 8 bases remaining between them. The CDR3 loop spans 13 amino acids. CDR1 is MNHNS and CDR2 is SASEGT in the germline V gene. CDR3 DNA: TGTGCCAGCAGTGAGGCGGAGTACTATGGCTACACCTTC. It encodes CASSEAEYYGYTF.

In this sample, this clonotype turned up a few times. The chain uses TRBV7-2 and TRBJ2-5; D unresolved. Per germline, CDR1 SGHTA and CDR2 FQGNSA. This CDR3 is built from 14 residues. Trimming took 2 bases from V and 0 from J, leaving 7 bases between them. The CDR3 loop is CASSLNGNQETQYF. The CDR3 DNA reads as TGTGCCAGCAGCTTAAACGGCAACCAAGAGACCCAGTACTTC.

The rearrangement joins TRBV7-2 to TRBJ2-5, with 7 bases matching TRBD2. The end of the DNA fits TRBJ2-7 better, so the J call may be wrong. Germline V lookup: CDR1 SGHTA, CDR2 FQGNSA. The CDR3 covers 14 residues. Here the CDR3 DNA reads TGTGCCAGCAGCCCACAGACTAGCCGGGTCGAGCAGTACTTC. Translated, it gives CASSPQTSRVEQYF.

This clonotype came up many times. V is TRBV4-3 and J is TRBJ2-3, with 10 positions matching TRBD2. The CDR3 contains 16 residues. V lost 0 bases to trimming and J lost 5 bases; unmatched junction nucleotides: 5. Germline V CDR1 and CDR2: LGHNA, YSLEER. CDR3 protein: CASSQDLAGELDTQYF. In nucleotides, the CDR3 is TGCGCCAGCAGCCAAGACCTAGCGGGAGAGTTAGATACGCAGTATTTT.

This rearrangement joins TRBV4-3 to TRBJ2-1, with 9 bases that match TRBD2. V lost 1 base and J lost 6; bases outside the gene matches: 4. Germline CDR1 and CDR2: LGHNA and YSLEER. The CDR3 contains 15 residues. CDR3 coding DNA: TGCGCCAGCAGCCAAGGGGCTAGCGGGACCAATGAGCAGTTCTTC. Its translation: CASSQGASGTNEQFF.

This clonotype was detected only a few times. The chain combines TRBV12-3 or TRBV12-4 with TRBJ2-7; D possibly corresponds to TRBD1 (5 bases). The CDR3 contains 13 residues. Trimming cost V 5 bases and J 4 bases, with 12 bases left between them. DNA for the CDR3: TGTGCCAGCAGTCATGGCAGGGTTTACGAGCAGTACTTC. This gives the protein CASSHGRVYEQYF.

This clonotype was seen a handful of times. This sequence joins TRBV28 and TRBJ1-2; no firm D call. Trimming removed 8 bases from V and 8 bases from J, with 15 bases in between. The CDR3 has 12 residues. Germline CDR1 MDHEN, CDR2 SYDVKM. In DNA form, the CDR3 reads TGTGCCAGCGGACCTAAGGTATACGGCTACACCTTC. Its protein is CASGPKVYGYTF.

The chain employs TRBV4-1 and TRBJ2-1; D assignment may be TRBD1 or TRBD2 (6 bases each). This CDR3 spans 18 amino acids. The V end lost 0 bases, the J end lost 9 bases, and 24 bases lay between the germline ends. CDR1 and CDR2 (germline): MGHRA, YSYEKL. The CDR3 DNA follows: TGCGCCAGCAGCCAAGAGAGGAGGGGGGCCAGGGGCCTCATTGAGCAGTTCTTC. Amino acids: CASSQERRGARGLIEQFF.

This clonotype has only a few counts. The V and J genes are TRBV10-3 and TRBJ1-2; D is unresolved. The germline V and J ends were trimmed by 4 bases and 3 bases, with 9 bases remaining between them. The CDR3 runs to 13 residues. Germline-derived CDR1 and CDR2 are ENHRY and SYGVKD. The CDR3: CAISGNAYYGYTF. The DNA for the CDR3 is TGTGCCATCAGTGGGAATGCCTACTATGGCTACACCTTC.